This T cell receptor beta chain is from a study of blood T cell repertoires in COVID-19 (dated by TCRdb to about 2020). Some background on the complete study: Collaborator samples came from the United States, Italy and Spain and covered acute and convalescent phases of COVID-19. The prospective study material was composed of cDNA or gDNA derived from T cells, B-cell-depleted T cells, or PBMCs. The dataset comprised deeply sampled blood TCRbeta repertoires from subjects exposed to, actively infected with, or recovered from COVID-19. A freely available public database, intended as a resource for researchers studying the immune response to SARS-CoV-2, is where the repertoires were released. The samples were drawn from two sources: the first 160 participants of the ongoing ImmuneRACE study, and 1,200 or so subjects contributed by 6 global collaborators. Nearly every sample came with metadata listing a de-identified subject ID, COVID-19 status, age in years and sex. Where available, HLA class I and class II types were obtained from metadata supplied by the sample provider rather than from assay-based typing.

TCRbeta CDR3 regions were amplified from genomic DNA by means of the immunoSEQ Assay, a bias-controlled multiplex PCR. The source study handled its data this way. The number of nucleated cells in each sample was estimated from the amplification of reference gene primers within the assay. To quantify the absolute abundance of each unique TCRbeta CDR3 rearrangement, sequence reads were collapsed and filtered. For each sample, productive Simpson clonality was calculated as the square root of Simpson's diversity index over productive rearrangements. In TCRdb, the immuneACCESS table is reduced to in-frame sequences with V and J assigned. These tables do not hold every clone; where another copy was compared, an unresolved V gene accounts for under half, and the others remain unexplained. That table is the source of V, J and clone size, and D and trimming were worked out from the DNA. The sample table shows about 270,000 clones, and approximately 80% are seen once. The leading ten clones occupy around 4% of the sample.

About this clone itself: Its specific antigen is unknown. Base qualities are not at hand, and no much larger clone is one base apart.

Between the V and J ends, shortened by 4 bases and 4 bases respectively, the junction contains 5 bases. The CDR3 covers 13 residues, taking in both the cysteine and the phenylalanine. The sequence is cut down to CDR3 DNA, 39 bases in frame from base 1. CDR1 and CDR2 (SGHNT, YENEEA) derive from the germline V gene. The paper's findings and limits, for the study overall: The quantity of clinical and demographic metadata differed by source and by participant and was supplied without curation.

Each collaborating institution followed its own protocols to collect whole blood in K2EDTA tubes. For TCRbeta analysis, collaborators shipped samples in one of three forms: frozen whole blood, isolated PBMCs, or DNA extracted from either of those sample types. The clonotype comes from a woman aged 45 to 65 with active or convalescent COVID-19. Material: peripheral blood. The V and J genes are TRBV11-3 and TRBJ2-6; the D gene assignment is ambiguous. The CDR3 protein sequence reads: CASSSLGANVLTF. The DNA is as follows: TGTGCCAGCAGCTCCCTCGGGGCCAACGTCCTGACTTTC.